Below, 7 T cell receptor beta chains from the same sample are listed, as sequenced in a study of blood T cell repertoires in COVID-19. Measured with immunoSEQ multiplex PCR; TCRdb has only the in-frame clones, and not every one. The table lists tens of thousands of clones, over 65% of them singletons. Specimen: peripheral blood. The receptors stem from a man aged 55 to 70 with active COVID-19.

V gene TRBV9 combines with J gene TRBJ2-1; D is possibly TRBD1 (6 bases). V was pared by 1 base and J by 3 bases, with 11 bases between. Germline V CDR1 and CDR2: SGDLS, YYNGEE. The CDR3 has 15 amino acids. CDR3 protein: CASSVRDNNYNEQFF. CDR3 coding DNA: TGTGCCAGCAGCGTAAGGGACAATAACTACAATGAGCAGTTCTTC.

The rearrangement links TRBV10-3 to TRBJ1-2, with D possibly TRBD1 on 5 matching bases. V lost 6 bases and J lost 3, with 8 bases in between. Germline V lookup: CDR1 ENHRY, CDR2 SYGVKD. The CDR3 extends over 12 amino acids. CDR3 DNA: TGTGCCATCAGGGGGCAAGACTATGGCTACACCTTC. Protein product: CAIRGQDYGYTF.

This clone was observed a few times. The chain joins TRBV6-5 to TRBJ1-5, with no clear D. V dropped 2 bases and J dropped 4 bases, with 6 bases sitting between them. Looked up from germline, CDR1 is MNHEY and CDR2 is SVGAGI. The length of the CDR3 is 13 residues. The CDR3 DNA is TGTGCCAGCAGTTACGGAGGGAATCAGCCCCAGCATTTT. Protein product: CASSYGGNQPQHF.

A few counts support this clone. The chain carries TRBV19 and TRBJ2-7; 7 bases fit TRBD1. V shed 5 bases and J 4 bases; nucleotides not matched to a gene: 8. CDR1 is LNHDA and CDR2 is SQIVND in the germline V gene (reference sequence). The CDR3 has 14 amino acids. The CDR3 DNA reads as TGTGCCAGTAGTGTGACAGGGAAGGGATACGAGCAGTACTTC. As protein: CASSVTGKGYEQYF.

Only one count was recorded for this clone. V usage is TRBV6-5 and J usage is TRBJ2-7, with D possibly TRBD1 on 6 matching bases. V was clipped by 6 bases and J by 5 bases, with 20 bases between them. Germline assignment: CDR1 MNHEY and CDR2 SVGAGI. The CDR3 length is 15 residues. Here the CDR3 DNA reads TGTGCCAGCAGAGCTACAGGGAGCAGGGAAAACGAGCAGTACTTC. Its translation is CASRATGSRENEQYF.

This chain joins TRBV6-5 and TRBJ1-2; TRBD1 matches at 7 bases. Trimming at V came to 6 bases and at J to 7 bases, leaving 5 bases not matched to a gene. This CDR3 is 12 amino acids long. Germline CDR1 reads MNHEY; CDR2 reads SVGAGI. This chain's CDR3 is CASRKGAGGYTF. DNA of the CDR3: TGTGCCAGCAGGAAGGGGGCGGGTGGCTACACCTTC.

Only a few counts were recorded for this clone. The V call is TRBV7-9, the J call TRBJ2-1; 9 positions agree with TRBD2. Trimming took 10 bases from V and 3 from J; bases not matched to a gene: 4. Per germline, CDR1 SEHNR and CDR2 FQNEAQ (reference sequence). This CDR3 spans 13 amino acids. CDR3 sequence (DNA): TGTGCCACCGGACTAGCGAACTACAATGAGCAGTTCTTC. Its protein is CATGLANYNEQFF.